These 4 T cell receptor beta chains were sequenced from one sample in a study of blood T cells in healthy people across ages. For the second PCR, which ran for 7 to 11 cycles, a sample-barcoded 5' primer and a J-beta primer mix were used. Each CDR3 protein is one row after TCRdb ran MiXCR on the 5' RACE reads. The data contain around 2 million distinct CDR3 sequences, around 42% of them seen just once; the ten biggest clones take up about 23%. The sample was blood. These receptors originate from a human donor in good health.

This clonotype came up a few times. This chain joins TRBV20-1 and TRBJ2-3; TRBD1 matches at 7 bases. Per the germline V gene, CDR1 is DFQATT and CDR2 is SNEGSKA (reference sequence). This CDR3 spans 14 amino acids. Germline trimming cut 5 bases from V and 4 bases from J; bases unmatched to any gene: 9. CDR3: CSASSFTGADTQYF. The CDR3 region has the DNA TGCAGTGCTTCGTCCTTCACAGGGGCAGATACGCAGTATTTT.

The J gene is TRBJ2-2, the V gene TRBV9; D is possibly TRBD2 (7 bases). Deletions cut 0 bases from V and 7 bases from J, with 16 bases between. The germline V gene encodes CDR1 SGDLS and CDR2 YYNGEE. The CDR3 is made up of 16 amino acids. CDR3 sequence reads: CASSVGKGGGVGELFF. In DNA form, the CDR3 reads TGTGCCAGCAGCGTAGGAAAGGGAGGGGGTGTCGGGGAGCTGTTTTTT. Using reference TRBV9 and TRBJ2-2 for the parts outside the CDR3, the full variable domain is DSGVTQTPKHLITATGQRVTLRCSPRSGDLSVYWYQQSLDQGLQFLIQYYNGEERAKGNILERFSAQQFPDLHSELNLSSLELGDSALYFCASSVGKGGGVGELFFGEGSRLTVL.

The chain uses TRBV11-3 and TRBJ2-7, with TRBD1 identical over 7 bases. Trimming at V came to 5 bases and at J to 3 bases, leaving 7 bases not matched to a gene. The CDR3 extends over 14 amino acids. Germline V CDR1 and CDR2: SGHNT, YENEEA. The CDR3 loop reads CASSPPGGIYEQYF. In DNA, the CDR3 is TGTGCCAGCAGCCCGCCAGGGGGTATCTACGAGCAGTACTTC.

The rearrangement joins TRBV29-1 to TRBJ2-5; a weak D match, TRBD2 (6 bases). Germline-derived CDR1 and CDR2 are SQVTM and ANQGSEA. The germline V and J ends were trimmed by 7 bases and 4 bases, with 28 bases remaining between them. This CDR3 has 17 amino acids. For the CDR3, the DNA is TGCAGCGCCCGAGGGCCATTTCGGGGGAGTAACGGAGAGACCCAGTACTTC. This translates into CSARGPFRGSNGETQYF.